This TCR beta chain was recovered during a study of T cell responses to AZD1222 COVID-19 vaccine. Libraries were prepared by immunoSEQ multiplex PCR; TCRdb keeps only in-frame clonotypes and omits some of them. This repertoire shows approximately 85,000 clones, less than 90% found once; its top ten account for around 7.7%. This CDR3 is built from 17 residues. Sequenced here: peripheral blood, sampled on day 0 of AZD1222 vaccination. The TCR was taken from an adult in good health. The chain joins TRBV21-1 to TRBJ1-5; the table's D call TRBD1 went unverified against the DNA. TRBV21-1 is labeled a pseudogene. In DNA, the CDR3 is TGTGCCAGCAGCACTTGGGACAGGGGGTCCCGCAATCAGCCCCAGCATTTT. Encoded protein: CASSTWDRGSRNQPQHF.